The rows below give T cell receptor beta chains drawn from one sample of a study of regulatory T cells in long-lasting Graves disease. TCRdb analysed the multiplex PCR reads with MiXCR anew, one entry per CDR3 protein. Found here are about 620,000 distinct CDR3 sequences, under 20% of them singletons; the top ten hold around a sixth. These sequences were also reported in another study, on T cells in Graves' hyperthyroidism and ophthalmopathy.

The material was peripheral blood mononuclear cells (PBMCs), obtained at new diagnosis, from a patient treated with antithyroid drugs. All receptors derive from a woman in her twenties or thirties with Graves disease. The CDR3 runs from the conserved cysteine through the conserved F or W.

TRBJ1-2 | TRBV12-3/TRBV12-4 | CASSPQNQGFHGYTF
TRBJ2-1 | TRBV29-1 | CSVGRNSYNEQFF
TRBJ1-1 | TRBV9 | CASSADRATEAFF
TRBJ1-6 | TRBV2 | CASSPGQGGSLLHF
TRBJ2-5 | TRBV5-4 | CASSSRLAVRETQYF
TRBJ2-1 | TRBV12-3/TRBV12-4 | CASSLIGTTLLEQFF
TRBJ1-2 | TRBV28 | CASSFEGARYGYTF
TRBJ1-5 | TRBV19 | CASSPYNSGDQPQHF
TRBJ2-2 | TRBV7-9 | CASSSGTSGNTGELFF
TRBJ1-6 | TRBV28 | CASKTGGNSPLHF
TRBJ2-5 | TRBV20-1 | CSARRAGVGETQYF
TRBJ2-5 | TRBV28 | CASSTLAGGRETQYF
TRBJ2-2 | TRBV30 | CAWSATSRNTGELFF
TRBJ2-3 | TRBV7-2 | CASSATSGSGTDTQYF
TRBJ1-3 | TRBV7-2 | CASSPTGNTIYF
TRBJ2-6 | TRBV19 | CASSPRGPSGANVLTF
TRBJ1-3 | TRBV6-1 | CASWGGPGNTIYF
TRBJ2-5 | TRBV7-2 | CASSVGGTSGEETQYF
TRBJ1-6 | TRBV20-1 | CSARDPGTSSYNSPLHF
TRBJ1-1 | TRBV3-1 | CASSQDPRIKRFDTEAFF
TRBJ1-1 | TRBV7-8 | CASSLPTENTEAFF
TRBJ1-2 | TRBV5-1 | CASSPRAGAANYGYTF
TRBJ1-1 | TRBV14 | CASSAIPGGNTEAFF
TRBJ1-1 | TRBV2 | CASSGTTGRNTEAFF
TRBJ1-1 | TRBV11-2 | CASSLGRDLPRYTEAFF
TRBJ2-1 | TRBV7-9 | CASSPTLGFYNEQFF
TRBJ2-2 | TRBV30 | CAWSEGGTTLFF
TRBJ1-4 | TRBV12-3/TRBV12-4 | CASRRRGGATNEKLFF
TRBJ2-7 | TRBV7-7 | CASSSSDVGEQYF